Each of the 15 T cell receptor beta chains below was sequenced from the same sample in a study of shared T cell receptors in the human thymus (dated by TCRdb to about 2021). Receptors were amplified or captured by the immunoSEQ multiplex PCR assay. The immuneACCESS repertoire file appears here via TCRdb, limited to in-frame rearrangements. These files lack a portion of the clones; in checked studies, under half of the deficit traces to unresolved V genes, and the cause of the others is not known. This sample comprises roughly 560,000 clones, 75% to 85% of them detected only once. The ten largest clones take up about 0.014% of the sample. Separately, the same data were catalogued under a study of human thymus T cells.

Sequencing was done on a sample of thymocytes. Receptors were obtained from a boy in the first two years of life with a congenital heart defect. Donor details come from another sample of the same person, matched by shared clones.

The J gene is TRBJ1-1, the V gene TRBV5-1; D is ambiguous. The CDR3 sequence is 14 residues long. Trimming removed 1 base from V and 1 base from J, with 8 bases in between. The germline V gene has CDR1 SGHRS and CDR2 YFSETQ. CDR3 in amino acids: CASSLTKSNTEAFF. The CDR3 DNA follows: TGCGCCAGCAGCTTGACAAAGTCGAACACTGAAGCTTTCTTT.

As concerns this clone: The sample holds other DNA sequences that translate to the same CDR3. This sequence joins TRBV4-3 and TRBJ2-7, with 9 bases lining up with TRBD1. CDR3 length equals 15 residues. Germline values: CDR1 LGHNA, CDR2 YSLEER. The ends lost 3 bases at V and 6 bases at J; junction bases unmatched: 9. CDR3 nucleotides: TGCGCCAGCAGCCAGGGGAGGACAGGGGTCCCCGAGCAGTACTTC. Encoded protein: CASSQGRTGVPEQYF.

The chain has TRBV4-3 and TRBJ2-6; perhaps TRBD2 as D (7 bases). CDR3 length equals 21 residues. Trimming pared 1 base from V and 2 bases from J, leaving 24 bases between. Germline CDR1 reads LGHNA; CDR2 reads YSLEER. For the CDR3, the DNA is TGCGCCAGCAGCCAAGTCATGTTTTCGCGGGGGCTCGGAACTGGGGCCAACGTCCTGACTTTC. It is translated as CASSQVMFSRGLGTGANVLTF.

This clone showed up just a few times. The V gene is TRBV28, the J gene TRBJ1-1; maybe TRBD1 (6 bases). Germline CDR1 MDHEN, CDR2 SYDVKM. The CDR3 length is 14 residues. The V end was cut by 4 bases, the J end by 5 bases, with 14 bases between. The CDR3 loop reads CASSSSGQGTEAFF. CDR3 coding DNA: TGTGCCAGCAGTTCCTCCGGGCAGGGGACTGAAGCTTTCTTT.

The chain is built from TRBV11-2 and TRBJ1-1; 8 positions agree with TRBD1. The CDR3 contains 13 residues. The ends lost 8 bases at V and 5 bases at J; junction bases unmatched: 7. The germline CDR1 and CDR2 sequences are SGHAT and FQNNGV. CDR3 bases: TGTGCCAGCCGACGGACAGGGAGGACTGAAGCTTTCTTT. It is translated as CASRRTGRTEAFF.

The chain links TRBV7-3 to TRBJ2-7, with 10 bases lining up with TRBD2. The V segment lost 1 base and the J segment 1 base; nucleotides outside the gene matches: 4. The CDR3 has 16 amino acids. Germline CDR1 SGHTA, CDR2 FQGTGA. The CDR3 region has the DNA TGTGCCAGCAGCTTAAGGGCGGGACTAGCGTCCTACGAGCAGTACTTC. This sequence encodes CASSLRAGLASYEQYF.

The chain carries TRBV27 and TRBJ1-2; 7 bases match TRBD1. J gave up 4 bases and V 6 bases, and 8 bases lay outside the gene matches. The CDR3 consists of 14 residues. CDR1 is MNHEY and CDR2 is SMNVEV in the germline V gene (reference sequence). CDR3 amino acids: CASRRQGTVYGYTF. The CDR3 DNA reads TGTGCCAGCAGAAGACAGGGTACTGTCTATGGCTACACCTTC.

This clone was counted only a few times. The chain couples TRBV5-6 to TRBJ1-3, with a possible D match to TRBD1 (5 bases). The V end lost 2 bases, the J end lost 8 bases, and 17 bases lay between the germline ends. The CDR3 is made up of 15 amino acids. The germline gives CDR1 SGHDT, CDR2 YYEEEE. DNA for the CDR3: TGTGCCAGCAGCTTAGAGGCAGGGCTTGATTACACCATATATTTT. It translates to CASSLEAGLDYTIYF.

Here the CDR3 DNA reads TGTGCCAGCAGCAGACAGTTAAGAGGCTATGGCTACACCTTC. It translates to CASSRQLRGYGYTF. The gene calls are TRBV6-4 and TRBJ1-2, with D perhaps matching TRBD1 (5 bases). This CDR3 is 14 amino acids long. V was pared by 6 bases and J by 4 bases, with 15 bases between. From germline, CDR1 is MRHNA and CDR2 SNTAGT.

The chain joins TRBV11-3 to TRBJ2-7, with TRBD2 matching 9 bases. The trim removed 3 bases at V and 1 base at J, leaving 1 base unmatched. Looked up from germline, CDR1 is SGHNT and CDR2 is YENEEA. The CDR3 spans 14 residues. CDR3 protein: CASSLRGGSYEQYF. The CDR3 coding sequence is TGTGCCAGCAGCTTGCGGGGGGGTTCCTACGAGCAGTACTTC.

The gene calls are TRBV2 and TRBJ2-3, with TRBD2 matching over 7 bases. The trim removed 4 bases at V and 2 bases at J, leaving 12 bases unmatched. The CDR3 spans 17 residues. The germline V gene has CDR1 SNHLY and CDR2 FYNNEI. In DNA form, the CDR3 reads TGTGCCAGCAGTGGCCCTAGCGGCCCCCCTCTCACAGATACGCAGTATTTT. This encodes CASSGPSGPPLTDTQYF.

This clone was seen a handful of times. CDR3 region: CASSHRTGNQETQYF. Written as DNA, the CDR3 is TGTGCCAGCAGCCACAGGACAGGGAATCAAGAGACCCAGTACTTC. The V and J genes are TRBV27 and TRBJ2-5; the match to TRBD1 covers 8 bases. After removal of 6 bases from V and 2 bases from J, the junction contained 8 bases not matched to a gene. Germline V gives CDR1 MNHEY, CDR2 SMNVEV (reference sequence). The CDR3 has 15 amino acids.

This chain uses TRBV14 with TRBJ2-7; 13 positions match TRBD2. Per the germline V gene, CDR1 is SGHDN and CDR2 is FVKESK. This CDR3 comprises 19 residues. V lost 3 bases, J lost 5 bases, and 16 bases stayed unmatched. CDR3: CASSQDQTRTSGSSHEQYF. CDR3 DNA sequence: TGTGCCAGCAGCCAGGATCAAACTAGGACTAGCGGGAGTTCCCACGAGCAGTACTTC.

The chain links TRBV19 to TRBJ1-2; possible D gene TRBD1, 5 bases. The CDR3 sequence is 16 residues long. CDR1 LNHDA and CDR2 SQIVND come from the germline V gene (reference sequence). V lost 7 bases and J lost 8, with 26 bases in between. CDR3 bases: TGTGCCAGTACCTACTCCCCAAAACCGGGGACTAAAGGCTACACCTTC. Its translation is CASTYSPKPGTKGYTF.

The chain recombines TRBV11-2 with TRBJ2-7; tentatively, D is TRBD2 (5 bases). Germline V gene sequence: CDR1 SGHAT, CDR2 FQNNGV. The CDR3 covers 13 residues. The V end lost 11 bases, the J end lost 2 bases, and 16 bases lay between the germline ends. The CDR3 here is CASSGSLAYEQYF. CDR3 in DNA: TGTGCCTCAAGCGGATCGCTAGCCTACGAGCAGTACTTC. Variable domain in full (rest from reference TRBV11-2 and TRBJ2-7): EAGVAQSPRYKIIEKRQSVAFWCNPISGHATLYWYQQILGQGPKLLIQFQNNGVVDDSQLPKDRFSAERLKGVDSTLKIQPAKLEDSAVYLCASSGSLAYEQYFGPGTRLTVT.